A single sample gave rise to the 19 T cell receptor beta chains below, sequenced in a study of T-cell memory formation after mild COVID-19. One entry per CDR3 protein results from TCRdb running MiXCR on the 5' RACE reads. The repertoire holds around 450,000 distinct CDR3 sequences, with over 15% as singletons. The sample consisted of PBMCs or a T cell subset sorted from them (not recorded which). These TCRs come from an adult woman who had mild COVID-19 (a few samples of this study predate the infection). Cell type and time point are not known.

This clonotype appeared a few times. The chain has TRBV7-2 and TRBJ1-1; TRBD1 is a possible D gene (6 bases). Germline CDR1 is SGHTA and CDR2 is FQGNSA. This CDR3 is built from 15 residues. Trimming took off 1 base at V and 4 bases at J, with 13 bases between the two ends. As DNA, the CDR3 is TGTGCCAGCAGCTTAGATGGCAGGGGTGGCACTGAAGCTTTCTTT. Amino acid sequence: CASSLDGRGGTEAFF.

The chain has TRBV18 and TRBJ2-5; no firm D call. V lost 1 base and J 5 bases, leaving 14 bases between the germline ends. The CDR3 covers 15 residues. CDR1 is KGHSH, CDR2 LQKENI, per germline. CDR3 nucleotides: TGTGCCAGCTCACCACTTTCACGAGGCGCGGAGACCCAGTACTTC. Encoded protein: CASSPLSRGAETQYF.

The gene calls are TRBV10-3 and TRBJ2-3; 10 positions agree with TRBD2. The CDR3 extends over 18 amino acids. Germline CDR1 ENHRY, CDR2 SYGVKD. Unmatched junction bases numbered 10, after V lost 0 bases and J lost 4 bases. The CDR3 nucleotides are TGTGCCATCAGTGAGTCGAGGCTAGCGGGAGTCCAGGCAGATACGCAGTATTTT. This translates into CAISESRLAGVQADTQYF.

This clonotype came up many times. This chain uses TRBV4-2 with TRBJ1-1; D might be TRBD1 (6 bases). This CDR3 spans 13 amino acids. The V end lost 4 bases, the J end lost 4 bases, and 10 bases lay between the germline ends. From germline, CDR1 is LGHNA and CDR2 YNFKEQ. CDR3 region: CASSRTGSTEAFF. The CDR3 nucleotides are TGTGCCAGCAGCCGAACAGGGAGCACTGAAGCTTTCTTT.

This clonotype was recorded at least ten times. The V call is TRBV27, the J call TRBJ2-7; 7 nucleotides agree with TRBD1. Looked up from germline, CDR1 is MNHEY and CDR2 is SMNVEV (reference sequence). Unmatched junction bases numbered 10, after V lost 8 bases and J lost 3 bases. This CDR3 is built from 14 residues. The CDR3 spells CASGNRGINYEQYF. The CDR3 DNA follows: TGTGCCAGCGGGAACAGGGGAATCAACTACGAGCAGTACTTC.

The J gene is TRBJ2-7, the V gene TRBV4-1; possible D gene TRBD2, 6 bases. The germline gives CDR1 MGHRA, CDR2 YSYEKL. The CDR3 has 15 amino acids. Trimming removed 4 bases at V and 3 bases at J, with 16 bases between. For the CDR3, the DNA is TGCGCCAGCAGCCCCTCGGGACTTAGCTTCTACGAGCAGTACTTC. As protein: CASSPSGLSFYEQYF.

The chain combines TRBV12-3 or TRBV12-4 with TRBJ2-1; 7 bases agree with TRBD2. This CDR3 spans 15 amino acids. The V and J ends lost 3 bases and 7 bases, in that order; junction bases with no gene match: 9. The CDR3: CASSFRGGGFNEQFF. The CDR3 nucleotides are TGTGCCAGCAGTTTCAGAGGCGGGGGTTTTAATGAGCAGTTCTTC.

V is TRBV27 and J is TRBJ1-1; D uncertain. V lost 5 bases, J lost 4 bases, and 11 bases lay in between. Germline-derived CDR1 and CDR2 are MNHEY and SMNVEV (reference sequence). The CDR3 has 13 residues. CDR3 bases: TGTGCCAGCAGTCAGTTCGGTTCCACTGAAGCTTTCTTT. This codes for CASSQFGSTEAFF.

The V and J genes are TRBV7-8 and TRBJ1-2, with D possibly TRBD1 on 6 matching bases. The V and J ends lost 0 bases and 9 bases respectively, with 14 bases between them. The CDR3 totals 14 residues. Germline V gene lookup returns CDR1 SGHVS and CDR2 FQNEAQ. In DNA, the CDR3 is TGTGCCAGCAGCTTAGCAGCGGGGGCGGGAAGCTACACCTTC. This encodes CASSLAAGAGSYTF.

This clonotype was seen a handful of times. Here the CDR3 reads CASSPNWDSYNEQFF. DNA of the CDR3: TGTGCCAGCAGTCCCAACTGGGACAGTTACAATGAGCAGTTCTTC. The chain carries TRBV12-3 or TRBV12-4 and TRBJ2-1; TRBD1 agrees at 7 bases. The CDR3 sequence is 15 residues long. Trimming cost V 5 bases and J 4 bases; bases outside gene matches: 8.

The sample holds many counts of this clonotype. The genes are TRBV12-3 or TRBV12-4 and TRBJ2-4, with 9 bases fitting TRBD1. The length of the CDR3 is 14 residues. V was clipped by 5 bases and J by 7 bases; unmatched bases: 6. For the CDR3, the DNA is TGTGCCAGCAGTCCCCGGACAGGGGAGAACATTCAGTACTTC. Encoded protein: CASSPRTGENIQYF.

The chain employs TRBV7-8 and TRBJ2-2; 11 nucleotides line up with TRBD2. Per germline, CDR1 SGHVS and CDR2 FQNEAQ. The length of the CDR3 is 16 residues. V lost 5 bases to trimming and J lost 3 bases; unmatched junction nucleotides: 5. Written as DNA, the CDR3 is TGTGCCAGCAGCCAAACTAGCGGGGGTTACACCGGGGAGCTGTTTTTT. This translates into CASSQTSGGYTGELFF.

This clonotype has only a few counts. The chain carries TRBV6-1 and TRBJ2-7, with 9 bases lining up with TRBD2. Germline assignment: CDR1 MNHNS and CDR2 SASEGT. The CDR3 loop spans 17 amino acids. The junction had 8 bases not matched to a gene; V was cut back by 1 base and J by 1 base. In nucleotides, the CDR3 is TGTGCCAGCAGTGAAGTTGGCGTGGCGGGAGGGTCCTACGAGCAGTACTTC. Its translation is CASSEVGVAGGSYEQYF.

The chain is built from TRBV4-1 and TRBJ1-1, with D uncertain. Per the germline V gene, CDR1 is MGHRA and CDR2 is YSYEKL. The CDR3 totals 13 residues. Trimming pared 6 bases from V and 4 bases from J, leaving 12 bases between. The CDR3 region has the DNA TGCGCCAGCAGTCTACAAAAGAGCACTGAAGCTTTCTTT. Translating gives CASSLQKSTEAFF.

The chain couples TRBV21-1 to TRBJ2-6; the table's D call, TRBD2, was not checked against the DNA. TRBV21-1 is a pseudogene locus. CDR3 length: 15 amino acids. CDR3 nucleotide sequence: TGTGCCAGCAGCAGGCGCGGGCGGAGGGCCAACGTCCTGACTTTC. Translation gives CASSRRGRRANVLTF.

Many counts were recorded for this clonotype. This chain links TRBV6-2 or TRBV6-3 with TRBJ1-5, with a weak D call TRBD1 (6 bases). V gave up 6 bases and J gave up 5 bases, with 11 bases separating them. CDR1 is MNHEY and CDR2 is SVGEGT in the germline V gene. The CDR3 extends over 13 amino acids. In DNA, the CDR3 is TGTGCCAGCAGCAGGGGCAATTATCAGCCCCAGCATTTT. Encoded protein: CASSRGNYQPQHF.

The chain joins TRBV5-1 to TRBJ1-1; possible D gene TRBD1, 5 bases. Germline values: CDR1 SGHRS, CDR2 YFSETQ. The CDR3 has 15 residues. V was pared by 6 bases and J by 1 base, with 16 bases between. CDR3 nucleotides: TGCGCCAGCAAAGGGGCCCGAGGGGCGAACACTGAAGCTTTCTTT. It encodes CASKGARGANTEAFF.

In its sample, this clonotype was seen a few times. V gene TRBV2 combines with J gene TRBJ2-7; 11 nucleotides match TRBD1. V lost 6 bases, J lost 6 bases, and 13 bases stayed unmatched. CDR3 length: 16 amino acids. Germline CDR1 reads SNHLY; CDR2 reads FYNNEI. CDR3 in amino acids: CASRGTGGALLGEQYF. In DNA form, the CDR3 reads TGTGCCAGCAGGGGGACAGGGGGAGCCTTATTGGGCGAGCAGTACTTC.

This clonotype has more than one count but fewer than ten. The chain employs TRBV20-1 and TRBJ2-3; the D is unclear. Germline loops: CDR1 DFQATT, CDR2 SNEGSKA (reference sequence). The CDR3 length is 11 residues. The V end lost 2 bases, the J end lost 4 bases, and 4 bases lay between the germline ends. This CDR3 reads CSARWADTQYF. The CDR3 DNA follows: TGCAGTGCTAGATGGGCAGATACGCAGTATTTT.